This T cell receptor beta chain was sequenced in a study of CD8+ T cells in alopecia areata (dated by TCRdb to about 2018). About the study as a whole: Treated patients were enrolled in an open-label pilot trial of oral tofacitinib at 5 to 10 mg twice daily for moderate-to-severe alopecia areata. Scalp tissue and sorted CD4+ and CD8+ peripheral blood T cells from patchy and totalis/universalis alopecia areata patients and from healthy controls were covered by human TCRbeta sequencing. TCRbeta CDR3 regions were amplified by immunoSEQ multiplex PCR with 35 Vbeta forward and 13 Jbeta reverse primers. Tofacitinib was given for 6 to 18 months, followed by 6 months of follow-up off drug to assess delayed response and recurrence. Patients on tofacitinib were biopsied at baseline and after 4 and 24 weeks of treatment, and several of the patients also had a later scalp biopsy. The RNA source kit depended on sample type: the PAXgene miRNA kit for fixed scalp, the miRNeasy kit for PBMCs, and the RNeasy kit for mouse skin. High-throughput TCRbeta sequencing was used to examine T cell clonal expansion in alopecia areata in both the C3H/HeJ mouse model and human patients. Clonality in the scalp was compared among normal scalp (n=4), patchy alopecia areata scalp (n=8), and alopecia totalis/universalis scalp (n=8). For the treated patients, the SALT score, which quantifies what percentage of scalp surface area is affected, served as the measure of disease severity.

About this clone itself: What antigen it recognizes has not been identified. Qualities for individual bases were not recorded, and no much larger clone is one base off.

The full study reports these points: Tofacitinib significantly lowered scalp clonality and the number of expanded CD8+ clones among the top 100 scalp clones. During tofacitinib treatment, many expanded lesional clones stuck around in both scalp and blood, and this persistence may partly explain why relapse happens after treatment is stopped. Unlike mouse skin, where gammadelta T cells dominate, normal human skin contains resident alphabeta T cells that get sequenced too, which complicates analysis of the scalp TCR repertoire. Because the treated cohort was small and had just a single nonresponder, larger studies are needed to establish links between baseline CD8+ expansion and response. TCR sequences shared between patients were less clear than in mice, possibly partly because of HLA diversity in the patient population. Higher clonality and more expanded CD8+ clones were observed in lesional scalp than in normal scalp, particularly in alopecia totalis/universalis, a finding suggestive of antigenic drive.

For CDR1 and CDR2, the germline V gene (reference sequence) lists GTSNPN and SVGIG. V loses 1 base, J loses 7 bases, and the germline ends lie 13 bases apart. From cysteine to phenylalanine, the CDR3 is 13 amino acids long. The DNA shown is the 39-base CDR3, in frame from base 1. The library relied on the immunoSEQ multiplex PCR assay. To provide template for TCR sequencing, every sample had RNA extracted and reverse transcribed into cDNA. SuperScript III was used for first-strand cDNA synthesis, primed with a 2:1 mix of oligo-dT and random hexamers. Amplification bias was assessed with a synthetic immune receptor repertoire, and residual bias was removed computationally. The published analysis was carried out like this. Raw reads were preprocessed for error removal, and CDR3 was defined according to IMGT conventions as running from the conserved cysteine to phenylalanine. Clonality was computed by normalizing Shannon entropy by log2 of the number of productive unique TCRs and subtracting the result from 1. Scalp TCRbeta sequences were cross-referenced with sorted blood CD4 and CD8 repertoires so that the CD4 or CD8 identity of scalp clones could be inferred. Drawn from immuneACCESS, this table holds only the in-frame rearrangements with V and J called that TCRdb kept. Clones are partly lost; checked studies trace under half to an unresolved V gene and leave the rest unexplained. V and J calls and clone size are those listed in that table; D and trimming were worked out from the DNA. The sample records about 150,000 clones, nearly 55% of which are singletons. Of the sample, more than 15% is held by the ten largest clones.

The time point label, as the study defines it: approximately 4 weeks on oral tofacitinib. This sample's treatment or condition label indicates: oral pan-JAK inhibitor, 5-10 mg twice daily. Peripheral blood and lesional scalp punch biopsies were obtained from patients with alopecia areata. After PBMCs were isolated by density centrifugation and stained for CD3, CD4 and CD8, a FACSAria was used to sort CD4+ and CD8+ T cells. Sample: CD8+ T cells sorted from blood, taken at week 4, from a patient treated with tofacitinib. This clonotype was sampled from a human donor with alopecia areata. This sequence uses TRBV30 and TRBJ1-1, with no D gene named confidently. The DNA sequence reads TGTGCCTGGAGTGAAGAGAATACCATTGAAGCTTTCTTT. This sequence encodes CAWSEENTIEAFF.